Given below is one TCR beta chain in context. The data stem from a study of technical replicates of blood from a handful of donors. This CDR3 comprises 15 residues. V dropped 5 bases and J dropped 8; count of bases not matched to a gene: 11. Germline V gene sequence: CDR1 MGHRA, CDR2 YSYEKL. Clones were sequenced by immunoSEQ multiplex PCR, and TCRdb holds only the in-frame ones, with some missing. This table holds tens of thousands of clones, roughly 88% found once. V gene TRBV4-1 combines with J gene TRBJ1-4; 7 bases are a match to TRBD1. Material: PBMCs. This clonotype originated in a human donor in good health. Some clones in this sample may be carry-over from other donors' samples. In DNA form, the CDR3 reads TGCGCCAGCAGCGTCCGACAGGGTGCTCTGGAAAAACTGTTTTTT. Translated: CASSVRQGALEKLFF.